This T cell receptor (beta chain) was sequenced in a study of shared clonotypes between healthy human individuals. CDR3 length equals 15 residues. Samples underwent the assay at deep level. Clones were read by immunoSEQ multiplex PCR, and TCRdb kept only the in-frame ones, dropping some. The table includes 1,500,000 or so clones, roughly 96% detected once. The sequence was collected from a young man in good health. Specimen: naive CD4+ T cells sorted from blood. Sample subset: CD45RA+ positively selected. The V call is TRBV21-1, the J call TRBJ2-7; the table's D call, TRBD1, has no DNA check behind it. TRBV21-1 is recorded as a pseudogene. This CDR3 reads CASSSRQGSSYEQYF. In nucleotides, the CDR3 is TGTGCCAGCAGCTCTCGACAGGGATCGTCCTACGAGCAGTACTTC.